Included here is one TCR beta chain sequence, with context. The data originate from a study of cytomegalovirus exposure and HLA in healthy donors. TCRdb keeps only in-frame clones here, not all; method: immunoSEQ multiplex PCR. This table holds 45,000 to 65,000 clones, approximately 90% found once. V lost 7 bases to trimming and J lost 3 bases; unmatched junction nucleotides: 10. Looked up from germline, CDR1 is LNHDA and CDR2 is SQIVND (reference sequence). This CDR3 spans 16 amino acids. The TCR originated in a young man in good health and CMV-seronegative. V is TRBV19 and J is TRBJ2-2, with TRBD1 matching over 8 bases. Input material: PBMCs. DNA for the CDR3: TGTGCCAGTAAGGATGTGGGACAGGCCCACACCGGGGAGCTGTTTTTT. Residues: CASKDVGQAHTGELFF.